Shown below are 19 T cell receptor beta chains from a single sample sequenced in a study of cytomegalovirus exposure and HLA in healthy donors. In the PCR, 60 Vbeta and 13 Jbeta primers were used. The data were produced by immunoSEQ multiplex PCR, yet TCRdb's version contains in-frame clones alone and is incomplete. The sample consists of 200,000 or so clones, approximately 78% of them appearing once. The sample taken for sequencing was PBMCs. The receptors were sampled from a woman between 18 and 30 years old in good health and CMV-seronegative.

The rearrangement joins TRBV9 to TRBJ2-4, with D possibly being TRBD1 (5 bases). This CDR3 has 18 amino acids. Trimming left V 0 bases short and J 3 bases short, with 19 bases between. Germline CDR1 reads SGDLS; CDR2 reads YYNGEE. CDR3 protein: CASSVGPHGAAVKNIQYF. CDR3 coding DNA: TGTGCCAGCAGCGTAGGCCCCCATGGGGCGGCTGTCAAAAACATTCAGTACTTC.

The V call is TRBV19, the J call TRBJ2-1, with D possibly matching TRBD1 (6 bases). The V end was cut by 3 bases, the J end by 5 bases, with 14 bases between. Germline V gene sequence: CDR1 LNHDA, CDR2 SQIVND (reference sequence). The CDR3 is 15 amino acids. This CDR3 is CASSMWGPGNNEQFF. The CDR3 nucleotides are TGTGCCAGTAGTATGTGGGGGCCAGGCAACAATGAGCAGTTCTTC.

This chain joins TRBV10-3 and TRBJ2-7; a possible D gene is TRBD1 (6 bases). V gave up 10 bases and J gave up 2 bases, with 18 bases separating them. In germline, CDR1 is ENHRY, CDR2 SYGVKD. The CDR3 length is 14 residues. The CDR3 DNA follows: TGTGCCACGGGCTTGGCAGGGGAAACCTACGAGCAGTACTTC. Residues: CATGLAGETYEQYF.

The V gene is TRBV9, the J gene TRBJ1-1; 9 nucleotides agree with TRBD1. Germline CDR1 is SGDLS and CDR2 is YYNGEE. After removal of 0 bases from V and 5 bases from J, the junction contained 5 bases not matched to a gene. The CDR3 has 15 amino acids. The CDR3 DNA reads TGTGCCAGCAGCGTAGAAGACAGGGGGGCGACTGAAGCTTTCTTT. This gives the protein CASSVEDRGATEAFF.

This chain joins TRBV28 and TRBJ2-1; 8 nucleotides match TRBD2. Germline CDR1 is MDHEN and CDR2 is SYDVKM. V lost 3 bases and J lost 2; bases outside the gene matches: 6. This CDR3 has 16 amino acids. The CDR3 sequence: CASSFSSGGAYNEQFF. As DNA, the CDR3 is TGTGCCAGCAGTTTTTCCTCGGGAGGGGCCTACAATGAGCAGTTCTTC.

The chain has TRBV23-1 and TRBJ1-5; D is perhaps TRBD1 (6 bases). TRBV23-1 counts as an open reading frame of uncertain function. The CDR3 length is 17 residues. Trimming shortened V by 4 bases and J by 7 bases, and 23 bases separated the two germline ends. CDR3 DNA sequence: TGCGCCAGCAGTCTAAACAGAATCTCGGGGGGCATGCAGCCCCAGCATTTT. Its translation: CASSLNRISGGMQPQHF.

The rearrangement links TRBV29-1 to TRBJ2-3; D remains unclear. CDR1 is SQVTM, CDR2 ANQGSEA, per germline. The CDR3 spans 11 residues. With 5 bases removed from V and 4 bases from J, the gap between germline ends came to 7 bases. The CDR3 DNA sequence: TGCAGCGTTCGAGCGCCAGATACGCAGTATTTT. As protein: CSVRAPDTQYF.

CDR3 protein: CASSPSGSNTGELFF. The DNA for the CDR3 is TGTGCCAGCAGCCCAAGCGGGAGTAACACCGGGGAGCTGTTTTTT. The chain combines TRBV7-6 with TRBJ2-2; 8 bases fit TRBD2. The trim removed 5 bases at V and 2 bases at J, leaving 4 bases unmatched. Germline assignment: CDR1 SGHVS and CDR2 FNYEAQ. The CDR3 is made up of 15 amino acids.

V gene TRBV11-1 combines with J gene TRBJ2-7, with TRBD2 as a possible D gene (6 bases). CDR1 is SGHAT and CDR2 is FQDESV in the germline V gene (reference sequence). Trimming pared 4 bases from V and 2 bases from J, leaving 15 bases between. The CDR3 runs to 15 residues. Here the CDR3 reads CASSYSQEGPYEQYF. The DNA of the CDR3 is TGTGCCAGCAGCTATTCGCAGGAGGGCCCCTACGAGCAGTACTTC.

This clone came up a few times. The CDR3 reads CASSPGQGLYGNTIYF. CDR3 nucleotides: TGTGCCAGCAGCCCCGGACAGGGCCTATATGGAAACACCATATATTTT. V is TRBV7-9 and J is TRBJ1-3; 8 bases align to TRBD1. J lost 3 bases, V lost 5 bases, and 9 bases had no gene match. This CDR3 region has 16 residues. The V gene's germline CDR1 is SEHNR and CDR2 FQNEAQ (reference sequence).

The chain uses TRBV28 and TRBJ2-1, with 10 bases fitting TRBD2. V shed 3 bases, J shed 4 bases, and the junction held 6 bases outside the gene matches. Germline CDR1 is MDHEN and CDR2 is SYDVKM. The CDR3 consists of 16 residues. The CDR3 spells CASSFTSGVAYNEQFF. As DNA, the CDR3 is TGTGCCAGCAGTTTTACTAGCGGGGTCGCGTACAATGAGCAGTTCTTC.

CDR3 in DNA: TGTGCCAGCAGTGTCGGGACTAGCAACACCATATATTTT. It yields the protein CASSVGTSNTIYF. The V gene is TRBV2, the J gene TRBJ1-3; TRBD1 might be the D (5 bases). The germline gives CDR1 SNHLY, CDR2 FYNNEI. The germline V and J ends were trimmed by 4 bases and 7 bases, with 11 bases remaining between them. There are 13 residues in the CDR3.

The rearrangement links TRBV7-6 to TRBJ2-2; the D gene is possibly TRBD2 (5 bases). This CDR3 spans 15 amino acids. Trimming removed 1 base at V and 8 bases at J, with 14 bases between. The germline CDR1 and CDR2 sequences are SGHVS and FNYEAQ. The CDR3 coding sequence is TGTGCCAGCAGCTTAGTGGGCTCGGCGGGTGGGGAGCTGTTTTTT. It translates to CASSLVGSAGGELFF.

The sample holds one count of this clone. This chain uses TRBV18 with TRBJ1-5, with 8 bases identical to TRBD1. The J segment lost 7 bases and the V segment lost 3 bases, leaving 5 bases of the junction unmatched. CDR1 KGHSH and CDR2 LQKENI come from the germline V gene. This CDR3 has 14 residues. The CDR3 nucleotides read TGTGCCAGCTCACCCGAAACAGGGGGGCAGCCCCAGCATTTT. As protein: CASSPETGGQPQHF.

The rearrangement uses TRBV19 and TRBJ2-1, with TRBD1 identical over 9 bases. The CDR3 sequence is 17 residues long. J was trimmed by 7 bases and V by 6 bases; bases with no gene match: 16. Per the germline V gene, CDR1 is LNHDA and CDR2 is SQIVND (reference sequence). The CDR3 is CASRSWTGDPTRNEQFF. CDR3 sequence (DNA): TGTGCCAGTAGGAGTTGGACAGGGGATCCGACTAGGAATGAGCAGTTCTTC.

The V and J genes are TRBV19 and TRBJ1-1; D remains unclear. Trimming cost V 1 base and J 5 bases, with 11 bases left between them. Per germline, CDR1 LNHDA and CDR2 SQIVND (reference sequence). The length of the CDR3 is 14 residues. The CDR3 DNA is TGTGCCAGTAGTATAGGGGAGGGAGCAACTGAAGCTTTCTTT. It yields the protein CASSIGEGATEAFF.

This clone came up once. The chain carries TRBV6-5 and TRBJ2-1, with 7 bases aligning to TRBD2. J gave up 4 bases and V 0 bases, and 6 bases lay outside the gene matches. Germline values: CDR1 MNHEY, CDR2 SVGAGI. This CDR3 contains 16 residues. The CDR3 loop reads CASSYSGGGPYNEQFF. CDR3 sequence (DNA): TGTGCCAGCAGTTACTCGGGGGGAGGGCCGTACAATGAGCAGTTCTTC.

The chain links TRBV9 to TRBJ2-2; D unresolved. This CDR3 comprises 14 residues. Germline V CDR1 and CDR2: SGDLS, YYNGEE. V was trimmed by 2 bases and J by 1 base, leaving 6 bases between them. CDR3 coding DNA: TGTGCCAGCAGCGTCCCAGGGAACACCGGGGAGCTGTTTTTT. It encodes CASSVPGNTGELFF.

The DNA of the CDR3 is TGTGCCAGCAGCCAAAGGGGGACAGCCTACGAGCAGTACTTC. This sequence encodes CASSQRGTAYEQYF. The J gene is TRBJ2-7, the V gene TRBV14; TRBD1 matches 7 bases. There are 14 residues in the CDR3. The V gene's germline CDR1 is SGHDN and CDR2 FVKESK. V lost 2 bases, J lost 2 bases, and 3 bases stayed unmatched. Together with reference TRBV14 and TRBJ2-7, the CDR3 gives the full variable domain: EAGVTQFPSHSVIEKGQTVTLRCDPISGHDNLYWYRRVMGKEIKFLLHFVKESKQDESGMPNNRFLAERTGGTYSTLKVQPAELEDSGVYFCASSQRGTAYEQYFGPGTRLTVT.